Given below is one T cell receptor beta chain in context. This sample was taken from a study of blood T cell repertoires in COVID-19. Trimming pared 6 bases from V and 0 bases from J, leaving 8 bases between. CDR1 SNHLY and CDR2 FYNNEI come from the germline V gene. CDR3 length equals 14 residues. Libraries were prepared by immunoSEQ multiplex PCR; TCRdb keeps only in-frame clonotypes and omits some of them. This sample has 150,000 to 180,000 clones, with about 81% found just once. The sample consisted of PBMCs or T cells enriched from blood (not recorded which). The chain is built from TRBV2 and TRBJ1-4, with TRBD1 as a possible D gene (6 bases). The sequence derives from a man in his fifties or sixties who had recovered from COVID-19. CDR3 sequence reads: CASRRTATNEKLFF. For the CDR3, the DNA is TGTGCCAGCAGGAGGACAGCAACTAATGAAAAACTGTTTTTT.